This T cell receptor (beta chain) appears in the sequencing data of a study of T cell repertoires in cytomegalovirus infection. Study-wide context: A matching HLA type, together with CMV infection, was signaled by public TCR beta signatures. Broader study findings: Cumulated frequencies of public TCR beta families served to identify carriers of CMV plus the relevant HLA.

TCRdb passed the reads through MiXCR, listing each CDR3 protein once. Altogether approximately 260,000 distinct CDR3 sequences are present, less than 25% being singletons, with the ten largest covering approximately 20%. Trimming removed 5 bases from V and 4 bases from J; junction bases left unmatched: 6. This CDR3 has 14 amino acids. In germline, CDR1 is SGHDT, CDR2 YYEEEE. This clonotype was counted between two and nine times. Antigen unknown. The TCR originated in a human donor in good health (CMV status not recorded). Some clones in this sample may be carry-over from other donors' samples. The V call is TRBV5-6, the J call TRBJ2-1; 7 bases align to TRBD1. The specimen comprised cultured PBMCs, sampled from culture after CMV antigen stimulation. CDR3 sequence reads: CASSPRGPYNEQFF. In nucleotides, the CDR3 is TGTGCCAGCAGTCCGAGGGGGCCTTACAATGAGCAGTTCTTC.